What follows are 5 T cell receptor beta chains derived from one specimen sequenced in a study of human T cells and chemical hapten exposure. One entry per CDR3 protein results from TCRdb running MiXCR on the RACE reads. The repertoire has about 81,000 distinct CDR3 sequences, about 9.4% of them found once; the top ten carry about 2.3%. This sample's time point: patch test 2, 6 weeks after DPC sensitization. Treatment in this sample: therapeutic diphenylcyclopropenone sensitization with weekly scalp DPC. This specimen consisted of whole blood, obtained in connection with sensitization to the hapten diphenylcyclopropenone (DPC). These receptors were obtained from a woman aged 25 to 39 with alopecia areata. Some clones in this sample may be carry-over from other donors' samples.

In its sample, this clonotype was seen many times. This chain connects TRBV6-2 or TRBV6-3 to TRBJ1-1; D gene ambiguous. CDR3 length: 15 residues. CDR1 and CDR2 from the germline V gene are MNHEY and SVGEGT. Trimming removed 4 bases at V and 1 base at J, with 13 bases between. In DNA form, the CDR3 reads TGTGCCAGCAGTTTCGCGGGGTCCGGGAACACTGAAGCTTTCTTT. It is translated as CASSFAGSGNTEAFF.

The V and J genes are TRBV5-5 and TRBJ1-5; D may be TRBD1 (6 bases). The CDR3 has 16 amino acids. Germline loops: CDR1 SGHKS, CDR2 YYEKEE (reference sequence). The V and J ends lost 9 bases and 11 bases respectively, with 30 bases between them. The CDR3 bases are TGTGCCAACCCGAACCGCGGACCGGGACATAAATCAGCCCAGCATTTT. The encoded protein is CANPNRGPGHKSAQHF.

This clonotype was observed at least ten times. The CDR3: CASSQDLTSTEKLFF. Here the CDR3 DNA reads TGTGCCAGCAGCCAAGATCTGACGTCCACCGAAAAACTGTTTTTT. This chain connects TRBV14 to TRBJ1-4, with D unresolved. This CDR3 region has 15 residues. CDR1 and CDR2 (germline): SGHDN, FVKESK. V was pared by 0 bases and J by 8 bases, with 13 bases between.

This clonotype has a count of ten or more. The rearrangement joins TRBV28 to TRBJ1-2; D gene ambiguous. This CDR3 spans 12 amino acids. V was clipped by 6 bases and J by 1 base, with 6 bases between them. From germline, CDR1 is MDHEN and CDR2 SYDVKM. The CDR3 DNA reads TGTGCCAGCAGGCCGAGTAACTATGGCTACACCTTC. Translated, it gives CASRPSNYGYTF.

This clonotype showed up just a few times. The V gene is TRBV6-1, the J gene TRBJ1-3; D may be TRBD1 (5 bases). V shed 5 bases and J shed 0 bases, with 11 bases lying between them. Germline CDR1 is MNHNS and CDR2 is SASEGT. The CDR3 spans 15 residues. DNA of the CDR3: TGTGCCAGCAGTACTGACAGTTACTCTGGAAACACCATATATTTT. Translation: CASSTDSYSGNTIYF.